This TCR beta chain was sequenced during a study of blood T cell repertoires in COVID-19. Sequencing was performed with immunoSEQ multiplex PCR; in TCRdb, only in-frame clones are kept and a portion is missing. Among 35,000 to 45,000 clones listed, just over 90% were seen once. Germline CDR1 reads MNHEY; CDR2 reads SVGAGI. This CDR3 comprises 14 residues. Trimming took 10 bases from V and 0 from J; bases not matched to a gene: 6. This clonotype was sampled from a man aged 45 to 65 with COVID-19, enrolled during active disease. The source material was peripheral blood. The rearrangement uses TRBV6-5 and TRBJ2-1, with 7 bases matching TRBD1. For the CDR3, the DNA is TGTGCCACCACCAGGGGGAGCTCCTACAATGAGCAGTTCTTC. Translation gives CATTRGSSYNEQFF.